The clone carrying this TCR beta chain appeared once. Its specificity is not known. TCRdb keeps only in-frame clones here, not all; method: immunoSEQ multiplex PCR. Seen here are some 56,000 clones, just over 90% observed once, and the top ten hold 1.7%. V gave up 2 bases and J gave up 6 bases, with 13 bases separating them. Per germline, CDR1 SGHVS and CDR2 FNYEAQ. The length of the CDR3 is 14 residues. The entry originates in a study of cytomegalovirus exposure and HLA in healthy donors. The study, taken as a whole, reports: The study listed roughly 160 cytomegalovirus-associated TCR beta chains. The classifier reportedly diagnosed cytomegalovirus status with high specificity and sensitivity.

Material for sequencing was PBMCs. The rearrangement uses TRBV7-6 and TRBJ1-1; D perhaps matches TRBD1 (5 bases). The clonotype comes from a woman between 18 and 29 years old in good health and CMV-seropositive. CDR3 region: CASSLLGLKAEAFF. DNA for the CDR3: TGTGCCAGCAGCTTACTGGGGCTAAAAGCTGAAGCTTTCTTT.